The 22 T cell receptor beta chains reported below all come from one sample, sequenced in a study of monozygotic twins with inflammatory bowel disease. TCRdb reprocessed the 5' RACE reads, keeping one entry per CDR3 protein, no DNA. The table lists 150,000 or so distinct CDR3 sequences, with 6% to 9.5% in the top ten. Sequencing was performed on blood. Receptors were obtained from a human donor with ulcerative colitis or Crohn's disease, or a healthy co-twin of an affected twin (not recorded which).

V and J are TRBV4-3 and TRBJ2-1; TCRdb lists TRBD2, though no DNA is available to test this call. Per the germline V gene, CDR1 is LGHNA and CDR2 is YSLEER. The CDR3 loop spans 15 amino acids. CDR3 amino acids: CASSQVQGPYNEQFF.

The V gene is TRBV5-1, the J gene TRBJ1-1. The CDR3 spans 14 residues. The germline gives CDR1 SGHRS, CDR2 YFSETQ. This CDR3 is CASSLAVYNTEAFF.

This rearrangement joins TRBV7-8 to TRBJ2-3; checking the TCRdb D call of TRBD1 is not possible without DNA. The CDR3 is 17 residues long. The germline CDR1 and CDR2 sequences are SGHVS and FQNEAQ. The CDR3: CASSPGQGTFSTDTQYF.

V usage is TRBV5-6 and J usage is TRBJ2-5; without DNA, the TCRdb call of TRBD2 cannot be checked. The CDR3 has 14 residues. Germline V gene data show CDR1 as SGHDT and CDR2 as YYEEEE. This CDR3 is CASSPRTRQETQYF.

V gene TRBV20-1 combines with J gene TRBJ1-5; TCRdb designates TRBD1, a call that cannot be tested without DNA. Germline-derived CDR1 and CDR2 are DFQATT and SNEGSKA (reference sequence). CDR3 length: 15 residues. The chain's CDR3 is CSARVVTGSNQPQHF.

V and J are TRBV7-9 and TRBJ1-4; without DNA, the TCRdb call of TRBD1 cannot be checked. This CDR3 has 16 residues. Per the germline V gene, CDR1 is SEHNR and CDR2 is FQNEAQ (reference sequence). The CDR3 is CASSPGQRITNEKLFF.

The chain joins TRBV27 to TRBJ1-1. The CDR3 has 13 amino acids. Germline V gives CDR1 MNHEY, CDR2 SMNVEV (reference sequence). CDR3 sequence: CASSLFWNTEAFF.

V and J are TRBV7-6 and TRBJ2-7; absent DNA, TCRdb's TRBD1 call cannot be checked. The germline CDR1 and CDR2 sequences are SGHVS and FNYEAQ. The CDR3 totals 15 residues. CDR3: CASSLEYEGNNEQYF.

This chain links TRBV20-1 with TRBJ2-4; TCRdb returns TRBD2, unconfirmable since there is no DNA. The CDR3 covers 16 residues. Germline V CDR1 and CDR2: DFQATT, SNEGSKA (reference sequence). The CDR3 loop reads CSARPGLVGAKNIQYF.

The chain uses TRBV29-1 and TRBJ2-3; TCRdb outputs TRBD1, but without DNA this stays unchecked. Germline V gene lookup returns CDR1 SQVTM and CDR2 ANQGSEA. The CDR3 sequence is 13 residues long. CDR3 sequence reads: CSVRGTLTDTQYF.

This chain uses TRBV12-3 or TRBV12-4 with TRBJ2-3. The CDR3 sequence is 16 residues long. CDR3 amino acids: CASSSPGPILTDTQYF.

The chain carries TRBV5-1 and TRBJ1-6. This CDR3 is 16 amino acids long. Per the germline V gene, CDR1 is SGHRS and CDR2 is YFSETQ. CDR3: CASSGSGTSRDSPLHF. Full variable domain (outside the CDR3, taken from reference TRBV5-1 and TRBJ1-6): KAGVTQTPRYLIKTRGQQVTLSCSPISGHRSVSWYQQTPGQGLQFLFEYFSETQRNKGNFPGRFSGRQFSNSRSEMNVSTLELGDSALYLCASSGSGTSRDSPLHFGNGTRLTVT.

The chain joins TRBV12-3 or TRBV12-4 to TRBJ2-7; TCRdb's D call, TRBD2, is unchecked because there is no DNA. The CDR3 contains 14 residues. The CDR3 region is CASSLDWTSHEQYF.

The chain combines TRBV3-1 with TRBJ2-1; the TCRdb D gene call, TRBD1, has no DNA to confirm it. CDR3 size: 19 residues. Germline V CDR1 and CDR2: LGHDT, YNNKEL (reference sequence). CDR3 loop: CASSPVPGQGFGSYNEQFF.

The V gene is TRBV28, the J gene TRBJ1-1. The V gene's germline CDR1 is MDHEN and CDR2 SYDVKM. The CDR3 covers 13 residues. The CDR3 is CASTARRNTEAFF. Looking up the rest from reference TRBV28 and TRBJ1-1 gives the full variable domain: DVKVTQSSRYLVKRTGEKVFLECVQDMDHENMFWYRQDPGLGLRLIYFSYDVKMKEKGDIPEGYSVSREKKERFSLILESASTNQTSMYLCASTARRNTEAFFGQGTRLTVV.

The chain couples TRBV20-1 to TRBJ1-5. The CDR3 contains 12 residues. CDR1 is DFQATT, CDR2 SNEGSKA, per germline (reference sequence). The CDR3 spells CSAEGGYQPQHF.

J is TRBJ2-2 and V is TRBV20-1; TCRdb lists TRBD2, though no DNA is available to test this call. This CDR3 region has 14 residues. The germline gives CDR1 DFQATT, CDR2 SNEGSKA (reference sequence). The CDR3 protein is CSASPGLGSGELFF.

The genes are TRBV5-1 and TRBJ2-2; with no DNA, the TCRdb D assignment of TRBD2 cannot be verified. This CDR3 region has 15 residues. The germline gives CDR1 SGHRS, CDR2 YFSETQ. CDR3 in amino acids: CASSHELAGAGELFF. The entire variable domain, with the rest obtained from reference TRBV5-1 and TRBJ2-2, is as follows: KAGVTQTPRYLIKTRGQQVTLSCSPISGHRSVSWYQQTPGQGLQFLFEYFSETQRNKGNFPGRFSGRQFSNSRSEMNVSTLELGDSALYLCASSHELAGAGELFFGEGSRLTVL.

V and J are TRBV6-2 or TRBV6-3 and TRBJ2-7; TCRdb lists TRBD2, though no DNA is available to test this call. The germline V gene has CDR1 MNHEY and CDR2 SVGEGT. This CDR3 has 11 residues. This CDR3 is CASTRGDEQYF.

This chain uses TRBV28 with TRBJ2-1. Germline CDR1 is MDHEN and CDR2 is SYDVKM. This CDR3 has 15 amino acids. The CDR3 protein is CASSTLGNSYNEQFF.

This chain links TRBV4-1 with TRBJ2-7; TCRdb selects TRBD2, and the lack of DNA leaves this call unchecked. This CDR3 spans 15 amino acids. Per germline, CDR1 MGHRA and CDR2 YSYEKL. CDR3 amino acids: CASSQVFGLTYEQYF.

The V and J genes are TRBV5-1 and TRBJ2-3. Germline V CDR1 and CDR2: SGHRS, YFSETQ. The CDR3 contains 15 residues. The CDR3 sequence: CASSSGRTNTDTQYF.